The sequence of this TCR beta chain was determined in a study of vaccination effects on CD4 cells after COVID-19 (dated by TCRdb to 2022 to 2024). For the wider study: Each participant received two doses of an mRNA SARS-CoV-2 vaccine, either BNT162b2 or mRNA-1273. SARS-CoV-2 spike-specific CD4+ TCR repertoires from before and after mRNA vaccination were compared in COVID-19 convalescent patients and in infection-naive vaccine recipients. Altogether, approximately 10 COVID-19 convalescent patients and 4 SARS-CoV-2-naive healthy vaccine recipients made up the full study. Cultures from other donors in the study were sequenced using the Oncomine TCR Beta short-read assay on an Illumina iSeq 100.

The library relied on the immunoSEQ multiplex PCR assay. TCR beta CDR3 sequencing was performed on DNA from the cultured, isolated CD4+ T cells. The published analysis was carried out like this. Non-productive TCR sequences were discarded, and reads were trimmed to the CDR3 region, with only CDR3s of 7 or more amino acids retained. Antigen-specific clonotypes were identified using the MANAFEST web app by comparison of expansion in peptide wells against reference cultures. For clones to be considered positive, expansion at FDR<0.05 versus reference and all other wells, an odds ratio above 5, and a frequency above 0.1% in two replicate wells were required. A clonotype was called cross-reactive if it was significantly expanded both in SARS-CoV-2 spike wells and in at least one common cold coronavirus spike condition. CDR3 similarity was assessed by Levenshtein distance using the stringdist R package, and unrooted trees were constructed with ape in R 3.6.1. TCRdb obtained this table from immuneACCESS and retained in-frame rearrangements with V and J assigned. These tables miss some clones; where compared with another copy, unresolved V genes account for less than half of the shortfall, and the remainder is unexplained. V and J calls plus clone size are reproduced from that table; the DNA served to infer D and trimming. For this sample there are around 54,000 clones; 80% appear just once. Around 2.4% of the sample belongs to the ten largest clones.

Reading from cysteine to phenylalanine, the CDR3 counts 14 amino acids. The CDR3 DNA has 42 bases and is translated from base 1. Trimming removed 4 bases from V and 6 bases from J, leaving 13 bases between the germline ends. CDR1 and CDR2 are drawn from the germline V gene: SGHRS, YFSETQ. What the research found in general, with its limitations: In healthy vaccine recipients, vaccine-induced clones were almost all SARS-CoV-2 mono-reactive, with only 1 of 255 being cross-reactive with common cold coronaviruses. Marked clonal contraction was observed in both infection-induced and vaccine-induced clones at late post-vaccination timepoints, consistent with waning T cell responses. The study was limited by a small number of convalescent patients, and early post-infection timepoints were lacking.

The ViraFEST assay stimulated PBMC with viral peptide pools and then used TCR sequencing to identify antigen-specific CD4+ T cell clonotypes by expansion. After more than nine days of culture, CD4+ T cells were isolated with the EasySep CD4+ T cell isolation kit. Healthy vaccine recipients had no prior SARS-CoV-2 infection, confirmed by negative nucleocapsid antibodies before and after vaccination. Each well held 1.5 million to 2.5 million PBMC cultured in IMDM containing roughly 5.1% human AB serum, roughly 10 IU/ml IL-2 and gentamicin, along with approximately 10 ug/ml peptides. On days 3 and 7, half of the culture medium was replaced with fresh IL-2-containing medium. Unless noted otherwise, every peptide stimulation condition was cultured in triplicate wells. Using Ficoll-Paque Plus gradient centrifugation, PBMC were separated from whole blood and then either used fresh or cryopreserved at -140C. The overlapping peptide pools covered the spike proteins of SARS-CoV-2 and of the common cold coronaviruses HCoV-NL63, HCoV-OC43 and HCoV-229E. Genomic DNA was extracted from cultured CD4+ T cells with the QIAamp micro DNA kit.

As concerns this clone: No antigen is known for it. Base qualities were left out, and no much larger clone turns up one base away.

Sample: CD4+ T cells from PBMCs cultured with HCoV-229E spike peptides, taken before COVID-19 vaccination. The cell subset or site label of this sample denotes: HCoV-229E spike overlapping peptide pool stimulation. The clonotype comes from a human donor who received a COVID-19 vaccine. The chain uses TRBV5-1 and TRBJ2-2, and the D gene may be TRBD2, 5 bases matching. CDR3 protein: CASSTRSRAGELFF. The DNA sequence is TGCGCCAGCAGCACCCGGTCGAGGGCCGGGGAGCTGTTTTTT.